This T cell receptor (beta chain) was observed in a study of lymphopenia after photon versus proton radiotherapy. Study findings and constraints: Only patients who died were analyzed for survival; proton advantage is unproven. Larger post-nadir TCR diversity loss correlated inversely with survival in deceased patients.

The CDR3 runs 15 residues. CDR1 LNHDA and CDR2 SQIVND come from the germline V gene (reference sequence). V lost 4 bases to trimming and J lost 4 bases; unmatched junction nucleotides: 8. Clones were read by immunoSEQ multiplex PCR, and TCRdb kept only the in-frame ones, dropping some. Among approximately 29,000 clones listed, approximately 84% were seen once. This clone occurred a few times. Antigen: not known. The rearrangement joins TRBV19 to TRBJ2-3, with 7 bases fitting TRBD2. Source: peripheral blood, taken from a patient treated with proton-based radiotherapy. This receptor was identified in a woman aged 70-85 years with pancreatic cancer. The CDR3, as DNA: TGTGCCAGTAGTAGCGGGAGCTTACAAGCAGATACGCAGTATTTT. Translating it yields CASSSGSLQADTQYF. The variable domain in full, completed from reference TRBV19 and TRBJ2-3, reads DGGITQSPKYLFRKEGQNVTLSCEQNLNHDAMYWYRQDPGQGLRLIYYSQIVNDFQKGDIAEGYSVSREKKESFPLTVTSAQKNPTAFYLCASSSGSLQADTQYFGPGTRLTVL.